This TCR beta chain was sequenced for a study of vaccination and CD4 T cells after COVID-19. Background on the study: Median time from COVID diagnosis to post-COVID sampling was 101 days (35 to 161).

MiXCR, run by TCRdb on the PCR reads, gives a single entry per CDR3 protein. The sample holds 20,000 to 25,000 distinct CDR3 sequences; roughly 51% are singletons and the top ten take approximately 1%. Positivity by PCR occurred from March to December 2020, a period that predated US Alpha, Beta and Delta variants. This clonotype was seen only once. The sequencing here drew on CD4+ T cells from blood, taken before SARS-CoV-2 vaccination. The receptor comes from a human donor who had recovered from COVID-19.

In nucleotides, the CDR3 is TGTGCCAGCAGCTTGGGGACAGGAGGTGAGACCCAGTACTTC. This gives the protein CASSLGTGGETQYF. The chain uses TRBV5-4 and TRBJ2-5; 7 bases are a match to TRBD1. V shed 0 bases and J 5 bases; nucleotides not matched to a gene: 4. Germline CDR1 SGHNT, CDR2 YYREEE (reference sequence). The CDR3 sequence is 14 residues long.